Listed below are T cell receptor beta chains from one sample, sequenced in a study of T cell changes during pregnancy in multiple sclerosis. Profiling relied on immunoSEQ multiplex PCR, and the TCRdb table lists in-frame clones only, not all of them. The table records tens of thousands of clones, roughly 90% of them present only once. The sample in question was CD4+ T cells from peripheral blood mononuclear cells, obtained in the first trimester of pregnancy. These receptors all come from a female donor in good health, enrolled as a control in a pregnancy study. Each CDR3 is given with its conserved first and last residue.

>TRBV6-1
CASSARGGQETQYF
>TRBV7-9
CASSPLKGINTIYF
>TRBV4-2
CASSQDWLAGRETQYF
>TRBV6-1
CASMRQGSGTEAFF
>TRBV19
CASSIARDYEQYF
>TRBV6-5
CASRNGAGAKTQYF
>TRBV10-3
CAITQFRQGMRTGELFF
>TRBV7-9
CASSSGTTGRSGELFF
>TRBV5-4
CASSLDRFRQGITNYGYTF
>TRBV9
CASSVAQHAAGGLFF
>TRBV4-1
CASSPIGRVLDTEAFF
>TRBV18
CASSPSGDEQYF
>TRBV6-5
CDKVTAFYGYTF
>TRBV10-1
CASSESRTSDTDTQYF
>TRBV27
CASGGTGSYEQYF
>TRBV11-2
CASSHLGETQYF
>TRBV28
CASSTNPLAGFTDTQYF